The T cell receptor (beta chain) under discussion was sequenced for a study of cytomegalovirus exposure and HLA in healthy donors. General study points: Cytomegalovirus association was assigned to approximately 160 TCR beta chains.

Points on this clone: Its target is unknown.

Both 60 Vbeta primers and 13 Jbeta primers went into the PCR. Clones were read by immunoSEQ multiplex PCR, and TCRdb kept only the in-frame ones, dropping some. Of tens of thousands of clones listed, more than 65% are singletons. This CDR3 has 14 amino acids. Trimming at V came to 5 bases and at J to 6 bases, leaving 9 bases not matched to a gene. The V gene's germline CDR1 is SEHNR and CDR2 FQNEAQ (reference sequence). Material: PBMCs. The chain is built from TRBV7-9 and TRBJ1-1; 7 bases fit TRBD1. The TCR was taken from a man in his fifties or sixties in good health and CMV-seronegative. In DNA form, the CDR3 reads TGTGCCAGCAGCGACACACAGGGGTACCCTGAAGCTTTCTTT. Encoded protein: CASSDTQGYPEAFF.